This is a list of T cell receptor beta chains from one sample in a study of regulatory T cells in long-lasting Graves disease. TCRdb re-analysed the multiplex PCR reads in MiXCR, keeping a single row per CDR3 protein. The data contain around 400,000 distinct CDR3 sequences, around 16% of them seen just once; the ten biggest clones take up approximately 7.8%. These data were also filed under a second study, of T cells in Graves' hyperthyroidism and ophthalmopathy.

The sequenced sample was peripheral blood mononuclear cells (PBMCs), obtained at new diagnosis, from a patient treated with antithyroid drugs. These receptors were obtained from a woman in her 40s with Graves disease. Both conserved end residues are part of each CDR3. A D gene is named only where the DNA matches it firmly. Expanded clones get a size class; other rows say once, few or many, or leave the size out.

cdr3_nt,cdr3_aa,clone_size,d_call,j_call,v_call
TGTGCCAGCAGTCCACCCACTCCCGGGACAGACAATGAGCAGTTCTTC,CASSPPTPGTDNEQFF,few,TRBD1,TRBJ2-1,TRBV28
TGTGCCAGCAGCCAAGGCGGGACAGCGACCTACGAGCAGTACTTC,CASSQGGTATYEQYF,few,-,TRBJ2-7,TRBV3-1
TGTGCCAGCAGCGTCCGCCCCGGGACAGGGGTGGGCGAGCAGTACTTC,CASSVRPGTGVGEQYF,few,TRBD1,TRBJ2-7,TRBV9
TGTGCCAGCAGCCCCCGGAATGAGCAGTTCTTC,CASSPRNEQFF,many,-,TRBJ2-1,TRBV7-8
TGTGCCAGCAGCCTTCCCGCCCTCTTCTGGCGGGAGGTCCTAGGGGGCACAGATACGCAGTATTTT,CASSLPALFWREVLGGTDTQYF,many,TRBD2,TRBJ2-3,TRBV28
TGTGCCAGCAGCCCGGGGAGGGATTATTCACCCCTCCACTTT,CASSPGRDYSPLHF,many,-,TRBJ1-6,TRBV28
TGTGCCATAGGACTAGCGAGAAACACCGGGGAGCTGTTTTTT,CAIGLARNTGELFF,many,TRBD2,TRBJ2-2,TRBV10-3
TGCAGCGTTGTACCTAGTGGCTACAATGAGCAGTTCTTC,CSVVPSGYNEQFF,many,-,TRBJ2-1,TRBV29-1
TGTGCCAGCTCCGCCGGGACAGGGGTCTACAATGAGCAGTTCTTC,CASSAGTGVYNEQFF,many,TRBD1,TRBJ2-1,TRBV11-3
TGTGCCAGCTTTACAGCCTCAAGCACAGATACGCAGTATTTT,CASFTASSTDTQYF,many,-,TRBJ2-3,TRBV2
TGTGCCAGCAGCGCGCCGGGACTAGCGGTTGTGGAGACCCAGTACTTC,CASSAPGLAVVETQYF,many,TRBD2,TRBJ2-5,TRBV7-2
TGTGCCACAAACCGGGGAATCGGGGAGCTGTTTTTT,CATNRGIGELFF,many,-,TRBJ2-2,TRBV28
TGTGCCAGTAGTGCGGGGACTGGAAACACCATATATTTT,CASSAGTGNTIYF,many,-,TRBJ1-3,TRBV19
TGTGCCAGCAGCTTTGACAGGGGTACCCACAATGAGCAGTTCTTC,CASSFDRGTHNEQFF,many,TRBD1,TRBJ2-1,TRBV7-3
TGTGCCAGCAGCTTTCGATGGACTGGGAGCACCGGGGAGCTGTTTTTT,CASSFRWTGSTGELFF,many,-,TRBJ2-2,TRBV11-2
TGTGCCAGCAGCCAAGACCAGGTCCTCTACGAGCAGTACTTC,CASSQDQVLYEQYF,-,-,TRBJ2-7,TRBV4-2
TGCGCCAGCAGCTTGAGCCCACAGGGGGGCATAAACATTCAGTACTTC,CASSLSPQGGINIQYF,few,TRBD1,TRBJ2-4,TRBV5-1
TGCAGCGCCAATTGGGGGAGTTTCCCAGATACGCAGTATTTT,CSANWGSFPDTQYF,-,-,TRBJ2-3,TRBV29-1
TGTGCCAGTGCGCAGGGGCGGGAGAGTAGCCACGAGCAGTACTTC,CASAQGRESSHEQYF,many,-,TRBJ2-7,TRBV6-1
TGTGCCAGCGCGGGACTAGCGGGAGAGACCGGGGAGCTGTTTTTT,CASAGLAGETGELFF,-,TRBD2,TRBJ2-2,TRBV6-2/TRBV6-3
TGTGCCAGCTCACCCACGACAGGGCCGGTCTATGGCTACACCTTC,CASSPTTGPVYGYTF,many,TRBD1,TRBJ1-2,TRBV18
TGTGCCAGCAGTGAAGATTTGCGGGAGTGGGGCCCCTACGAGCAGTACTTC,CASSEDLREWGPYEQYF,many,TRBD2,TRBJ2-7,TRBV2
TGCGCCAGCAGTGAGTCGGCCAACACAGATACGCAGTATTTT,CASSESANTDTQYF,-,-,TRBJ2-3,TRBV10-1
TGTGCCAGCTCACCGCCTATGACGACAGAATCCTACGGCTACACCTTC,CASSPPMTTESYGYTF,-,-,TRBJ1-2,TRBV18
TGCAGTGCTAGATACCAGTTCAATGAGCAGTTCTTC,CSARYQFNEQFF,few,-,TRBJ2-1,TRBV20-1
TGCAGTGCCTATCCGGGGACAGGGCATAGCGAGCAGTACTTC,CSAYPGTGHSEQYF,few,TRBD1,TRBJ2-7,TRBV20-1
TGTGCCAGCAGTTTAGGGACAGGAGAGGACATTCAGTACTTC,CASSLGTGEDIQYF,-,TRBD1,TRBJ2-4,TRBV12-3/TRBV12-4
TGTGCCAGTACCGTCGGGCAGTCTCAAGAGACCCAGTACTTC,CASTVGQSQETQYF,once,-,TRBJ2-5,TRBV11-2
TGTGCCAGTAGTAGGGGGCCAGGGGAAGAGCAGTACTTC,CASSRGPGEEQYF,-,-,TRBJ2-7,TRBV19
TGTGCCAGCTCACGACCGGGGTTAGGTGGCTACACCTTC,CASSRPGLGGYTF,-,-,TRBJ1-2,TRBV18
TGTGCCACTGAAGACAGTGTCGACAATGAGCAGTTCTTC,CATEDSVDNEQFF,-,-,TRBJ2-1,TRBV28
TGTGCCAGCAGCTTAGTGGACAGGGCAGAGACCCAGTACTTC,CASSLVDRAETQYF,few,TRBD1,TRBJ2-5,TRBV7-9
TGTGCCAGCAGCTTAGGAGGCCTGGGGAGTCAGTCGTGGGGCAGGGGTCCCTACGAGCAGTACTTC,CASSLGGLGSQSWGRGPYEQYF,many,-,TRBJ2-7,TRBV11-2
TGCGCCAGCAGCCCAGGGGACGGAACTAACTATGGCTACACCTTC,CASSPGDGTNYGYTF,-,-,TRBJ1-2,TRBV4-1
TGTGCCACCAGCAGAGGGGCCGGACGTGAAAAACTGTTTTTT,CATSRGAGREKLFF,many,-,TRBJ1-4,TRBV15
TGTGCCAGTGATACCGGGACAGTGAACACTGAAGCTTTCTTT,CASDTGTVNTEAFF,-,TRBD1,TRBJ1-1,TRBV6-1
TGTGCCAGCAGTTTTGTCCGATACCTCGGGGATACGACTAATGAAAAACTGTTTTTT,CASSFVRYLGDTTNEKLFF,many,-,TRBJ1-4,TRBV12-3/TRBV12-4
TGTGCCAGCAGCTTAGGACAGGGGGATTCACCCCTCCACTTT,CASSLGQGDSPLHF,many,TRBD1,TRBJ1-6,TRBV7-6
TGTGCCAGCAGCCCCGCAGGGGGGGCCTTGGTCACAGATACGCAGTATTTT,CASSPAGGALVTDTQYF,many,-,TRBJ2-3,TRBV3-1
TGTGCCAGCAGCTTTATCAGGGGGCGTCACATAAATGAGCAGTTCTTC,CASSFIRGRHINEQFF,few,TRBD1,TRBJ2-1,TRBV7-8
TGTGCCAGCAGCTTAGCGCTAATCCGGGCAGATACGCAGTATTTT,CASSLALIRADTQYF,many,-,TRBJ2-3,TRBV7-2
TGTGCCAGCAGTTTTAGCGGGACAGGGCTAAAACTGTTTTTT,CASSFSGTGLKLFF,many,TRBD1,TRBJ1-4,TRBV27
TGCAGTGCTAGAGGAGCGGGAGTCTTGTACAATGAGCAGTTCTTC,CSARGAGVLYNEQFF,many,TRBD2,TRBJ2-1,TRBV20-1
TGTGCCAGCAGCCCGTGGAGCTCCGCGAGCACCGGGGAGCTGTTTTTT,CASSPWSSASTGELFF,few,-,TRBJ2-2,TRBV11-2
TGTGCCAGTAGTGCGACAGGGTGGGGCACTGAAGCTTTCTTT,CASSATGWGTEAFF,many,TRBD1,TRBJ1-1,TRBV19
TGTGCCAGCAGCACCCATAGCGGAGACTCCTACAATGAGCAGTTCTTC,CASSTHSGDSYNEQFF,-,-,TRBJ2-1,TRBV7-2